These 28 T cell receptor beta chains originate from one sample sequenced in a study of post-analysis software for immune sequencing data. The study's findings and limits: Among five TRBV segments more frequent in patients than controls were TRBV5-6, TRBV5-1 and TRBV20-1.

The antigens these receptors bind are not known. Unique molecular identifiers were present in the TCR beta cDNA libraries. TCRdb ran MiXCR on the PCR reads and lists one entry per CDR3 protein. This sample has about 200,000 distinct CDR3 sequences, with over 25% found just once. Sequencing input: blood. Receptors were obtained from a girl between 2 and 17 years old with multiple sclerosis.

This clonotype has just a few counts. This rearrangement joins TRBV30 to TRBJ1-2; tentative D call: TRBD1 (5 bases). The CDR3 is made up of 13 amino acids. V lost 7 bases and J lost 4, with 16 bases in between. Germline CDR1 reads GTSNPN; CDR2 reads SVGIG (reference sequence). This chain's CDR3 is CALVRRGVYGYTF. The CDR3 DNA follows: TGTGCCTTGGTTAGGAGGGGTGTCTATGGCTACACCTTC. Looking up the rest from reference TRBV30 and TRBJ1-2 gives the full variable domain: SQTIHQWPATLVQPVGSPLSLECTVEGTSNPNLYWYRQAAGRGLQLLFYSVGIGQISSEVPQNLSASRPQDRQFILSSKKLLLSDSGFYLCALVRRGVYGYTFGSGTRLTVV.

This clonotype was seen ten or more times. The chain carries TRBV15 and TRBJ2-3; no clear D gene. The germline V gene encodes CDR1 LNHNV and CDR2 YYDKDF (reference sequence). This CDR3 has 15 residues. Trimming stripped 4 bases from V and 0 bases from J, with 11 bases between. CDR3: CATSMPATSTDTQYF. For the CDR3, the DNA is TGTGCCACCAGCATGCCAGCAACTAGCACAGATACGCAGTATTTT.

About this clonotype itself: Possible read error: a much larger clone is one base away. The chain recombines TRBV5-1 with TRBJ2-1; 8 nucleotides agree with TRBD1. CDR1 is SGHRS, CDR2 YFSETQ, per germline. The CDR3 has 16 residues. CDR3 nucleotide sequence: TGCGCCAGCAGCTACGAAGCCGGGACAGGTACCGGTGAGCAGTTATTC. Its protein product is CASSYEAGTGTGEQLF.

This clonotype was seen at least ten times. The rearrangement joins TRBV5-1 to TRBJ2-1; TRBD1 might be the D (7 bases). The CDR3 runs 14 residues. V was clipped by 7 bases and J by 9 bases, with 20 bases between them. CDR1 SGHRS and CDR2 YFSETQ come from the germline V gene. CDR3 sequence reads: CASRVSGGGTEQFF. CDR3 DNA: TGCGCCAGCCGAGTCTCTGGAGGGGGCACTGAGCAGTTCTTC.

This clonotype was recorded at least ten times. V and J are TRBV7-2 and TRBJ2-1; no reliable D call. V was pared by 2 bases and J by 6 bases, with 14 bases between. The CDR3 is 15 residues long. Germline CDR1 is SGHTA and CDR2 is FQGNSA. In DNA, the CDR3 is TGTGCCAGCAGCTTATTCTTCAAAGGCAGCAATGAGCAGTTCTTC. This codes for CASSLFFKGSNEQFF. The full variable domain, with the rest looked up from reference TRBV7-2 and TRBJ2-1, is GAGVSQSPSNKVTEKGKDVELRCDPISGHTALYWYRQSLGQGLEFLIYFQGNSAPDKSGLPSDRFSAERTGGSVSTLTIQRTQQEDSAVYLCASSLFFKGSNEQFFGPGTRLTVL.

This chain connects TRBV12-3 or TRBV12-4 to TRBJ2-7; no reliable D call. The V gene lost 4 bases and the J gene lost 3 bases, with 13 bases spanning the gap. This CDR3 has 14 amino acids. The CDR3 here is CASSYSDLLYEQYF. Here the CDR3 DNA reads TGTGCCAGCAGTTACAGCGATCTTCTCTACGAGCAGTACTTC.

This clonotype came up a few times. The J gene is TRBJ1-5, the V gene TRBV20-1, with D maybe TRBD1 (6 bases). The V gene lost 4 bases and the J gene lost 0 bases, with 10 bases spanning the gap. The CDR3 loop spans 14 amino acids. Per germline, CDR1 DFQATT and CDR2 SNEGSKA (reference sequence). This CDR3 is CSAIRTASNQPQHF. CDR3 nucleotide sequence: TGCAGTGCTATAAGGACAGCTAGCAATCAGCCCCAGCATTTT.

This clonotype was picked up many times. V is TRBV5-1 and J is TRBJ1-5; 7 positions agree with TRBD1. The CDR3 is made up of 14 amino acids. Germline V gene lookup returns CDR1 SGHRS and CDR2 YFSETQ. V shed 2 bases and J 2 bases; nucleotides not matched to a gene: 1. The CDR3 DNA sequence: TGCGCCAGCAGCTTTACAGGGGGCAATCAGCCCCAGCATTTT. Encoded protein: CASSFTGGNQPQHF.

This clonotype was counted ten times or more. The chain recombines TRBV5-1 with TRBJ2-7; 12 bases match TRBD2. CDR1 and CDR2 (germline): SGHRS, YFSETQ. The CDR3 has 16 residues. V dropped 1 base and J dropped 0; count of bases not matched to a gene: 2. CDR3 sequence: CASSLTSGRISYEQYF. CDR3 DNA: TGCGCCAGCAGCTTGACTAGCGGGAGGATCTCCTACGAGCAGTACTTC.

This clonotype was counted only a few times. This sequence joins TRBV19 and TRBJ1-1; D possibly corresponds to TRBD1 (5 bases). V shed 11 bases and J shed 4 bases, with 14 bases lying between them. CDR3 length: 12 amino acids. CDR1 is LNHDA and CDR2 is SQIVND in the germline V gene (reference sequence). The CDR3 bases are TGTGCCGCCAGGAGGGGAGGCACTGAAGCTTTCTTT. Protein: CAARRGGTEAFF. The full variable domain, with the rest looked up from reference TRBV19 and TRBJ1-1, is DGGITQSPKYLFRKEGQNVTLSCEQNLNHDAMYWYRQDPGQGLRLIYYSQIVNDFQKGDIAEGYSVSREKKESFPLTVTSAQKNPTAFYLCAARRGGTEAFFGQGTRLTVV.

This clonotype came up once. The rearrangement joins TRBV18 to TRBJ2-7; unclear D gene. V gave up 0 bases and J gave up 4 bases, with 7 bases separating them. This CDR3 region has 13 residues. Germline CDR1 KGHSH, CDR2 LQKENI. CDR3 nucleotides: TGTGCCAGCTCACCACCGTCGGCATACGAGCAGTACTTC. Amino acids: CASSPPSAYEQYF.

This clonotype was counted ten times or more. The V call is TRBV7-2, the J call TRBJ2-7, with no clear D. The V end lost 3 bases, the J end lost 4 bases, and 7 bases lay between the germline ends. This CDR3 spans 12 amino acids. Germline loops: CDR1 SGHTA, CDR2 FQGNSA. Written as DNA, the CDR3 is TGTGCCAGCAGCTTTTTTGGTTACGAGCAGTACTTC. Translated, it gives CASSFFGYEQYF.

The sample holds many counts of this clonotype. The rearrangement uses TRBV5-1 and TRBJ1-1; unclear D gene. The V end lost 5 bases, the J end lost 0 bases, and 8 bases lay between the germline ends. CDR3 length: 13 residues. Germline V lookup: CDR1 SGHRS, CDR2 YFSETQ. In DNA, the CDR3 is TGCGCCAGCAGGGACGCAATGAACACTGAAGCTTTCTTT. This sequence encodes CASRDAMNTEAFF.

Worth noting for this clonotype: A much larger clone differs from this one at a single base, so this may be a read error. V usage is TRBV28 and J usage is TRBJ2-7, with 10 bases matching TRBD2. The CDR3 sequence is 14 residues long. V gave up 11 bases and J gave up 3 bases; unmatched junction bases: 10. The germline V gene encodes CDR1 MDHEN and CDR2 SYDVKM. DNA of the CDR3: TGTGCCTGCAATCCACTAGCGGGATTCTACGAGCAGTACTTC. Encoded protein: CACNPLAGFYEQYF.

V and J are TRBV25-1 and TRBJ2-2; the match to TRBD2 covers 9 bases. CDR1 is MGHDK and CDR2 is SYGVNS in the germline V gene. V shed 9 bases, J shed 6 bases, and the junction held 5 bases outside the gene matches. The CDR3 has 13 amino acids. CDR3 region: CASSGSQAGELFF. The DNA for the CDR3 is TGTGCCAGTAGCGGGAGTCAGGCCGGGGAGCTGTTTTTT. Full variable domain (missing parts from reference TRBV25-1 and TRBJ2-2): EADIYQTPRYLVIGTGKKITLECSQTMGHDKMYWYQQDPGMELHLIHYSYGVNSTEKGDLSSESTVSRIRTEHFPLTLESARPSHTSQYLCASSGSQAGELFFGEGSRLTVL.

The chain is built from TRBV6-5 and TRBJ1-3; no firm D call. There are 14 residues in the CDR3. Trimming cost V 8 bases and J 3 bases, with 14 bases left between them. Per the germline V gene, CDR1 is MNHEY and CDR2 is SVGAGI. The CDR3: CASRRGMFGNTIYF. CDR3 sequence (DNA): TGTGCCAGCCGGAGAGGGATGTTTGGAAACACCATATATTTT.

This clonotype occurred a few times. The J gene is TRBJ1-1, the V gene TRBV15, with D hard to call. Between the trimmed V and J ends, which lost 0 bases and 7 bases, there was a span of 6 bases. Germline values: CDR1 LNHNV, CDR2 YYDKDF (reference sequence). The CDR3 extends over 12 amino acids. CDR3 nucleotides: TGTGCCACCAGCAGAGATGGGGATGAAGCTTTCTTT. Translated, it gives CATSRDGDEAFF.

The chain has TRBV7-9 and TRBJ1-1, with D perhaps matching TRBD1 (5 bases). Trimming cost V 7 bases and J 6 bases, with 21 bases left between them. The CDR3 contains 15 residues. Germline loops: CDR1 SEHNR, CDR2 FQNEAQ (reference sequence). The CDR3: CASTSSGPRDAEAFF. The CDR3 region has the DNA TGTGCCAGCACCTCGTCCGGGCCTCGGGACGCTGAAGCTTTCTTT.

This clonotype was seen repeatedly, ten times or more. The rearrangement links TRBV5-1 to TRBJ2-3, with D perhaps being TRBD1 or TRBD2 (5 bases each). The CDR3 runs 17 residues. Germline CDR1 and CDR2: SGHRS and YFSETQ. Trimming pared 1 base from V and 3 bases from J, leaving 18 bases between. CDR3 amino acids: CASSLLQGFGITDTQYF. In DNA, the CDR3 is TGCGCCAGCAGCTTGTTGCAGGGATTCGGGATTACAGATACGCAGTATTTT.

Notes on this clonotype: The germline gene is not matched at one end of the junction; a read error may be the cause. The chain joins TRBV4-1 to TRBJ2-5, with D possibly TRBD2 on 6 matching bases. Germline loops: CDR1 MGHRA, CDR2 YSYEKL. This CDR3 has 17 amino acids. The CDR3 here is CACSQEGGTLPQGTQYF. CDR3 sequence (DNA): TGCGCCTGCAGCCAAGAAGGAGGGACCCTCCCACAAGGGACCCAGTACTTC.

The rearrangement links TRBV20-1 to TRBJ2-3; possible D gene TRBD1, 7 bases. This CDR3 region has 12 residues. Germline CDR1 is DFQATT and CDR2 is SNEGSKA (reference sequence). With 6 bases removed from V and 6 bases from J, the gap between germline ends came to 13 bases. The DNA for the CDR3 is TGCAGTGCAGGAGGGGGCGCGGATACGCAGTATTTT. It translates to CSAGGGADTQYF.

A few counts support this clonotype. The chain uses TRBV7-3 and TRBJ1-6, with D tentatively TRBD1 (5 bases). Germline V gives CDR1 SGHTA, CDR2 FQGTGA. With 1 base removed from V and 9 bases from J, the gap between germline ends came to 19 bases. The CDR3 totals 17 residues. This CDR3 is CASSLSRGLGFCSPLHF. CDR3 sequence (DNA): TGTGCCAGCAGCTTAAGTCGGGGCTTAGGCTTTTGTTCACCCCTCCACTTT.

The sample holds many counts of this clonotype. The rearrangement links TRBV6-2 or TRBV6-3 to TRBJ1-1; 7 positions agree with TRBD1. The CDR3 length is 16 residues. From germline, CDR1 is MNHEY and CDR2 SVGEGT. Trimming took 5 bases from V and 1 from J; bases not matched to a gene: 10. The CDR3 nucleotides are TGTGCCAGCAGTCTCCTCCCCGACAGGGCGAACACTGAAGCTTTCTTT. Protein: CASSLLPDRANTEAFF.

There are a few counts of this clonotype. A read error may be the cause here, since a much bigger clone is one base away. V usage is TRBV4-2 and J usage is TRBJ1-2; a weak D match, TRBD1 (6 bases). V was clipped by 0 bases and J by 7 bases, with 21 bases between them. CDR1 LGHNA and CDR2 YNFKEQ come from the germline V gene. This CDR3 has 17 amino acids. For the CDR3, the DNA is TGTGCCAGCAGCCAAGATCATGGGGGCGGGGATTACTGTGGCTACACCTTC. This encodes CASSQDHGGGDYCGYTF.

For this clonotype: One end of the junction does not line up with germline, which may come from a read error. The gene calls are TRBV12-3 or TRBV12-4 and TRBJ2-5, with D possibly matching TRBD1 (7 bases). There are 14 residues in the CDR3. CDR3 sequence reads: CASSAQGGIETQYF. The CDR3 bases are TGCGCCAGCAGCGCCCAGGGGGGAATTGAGACCCAGTACTTC.

The V and J genes are TRBV9 and TRBJ2-3, with TRBD2 matching 14 bases. This CDR3 is 16 amino acids long. The V and J ends lost 5 bases and 5 bases, in that order; junction bases with no gene match: 7. Germline V gene lookup returns CDR1 SGDLS and CDR2 YYNGEE. CDR3 protein: CASRPGTSGSLDTQYF. The CDR3, as DNA: TGTGCCAGCAGACCCGGGACTAGCGGGAGTTTAGATACGCAGTATTTT.

This clonotype was observed at least ten times. The chain combines TRBV18 with TRBJ2-7, with D perhaps matching TRBD2 (6 bases). Between the trimmed V and J ends, which lost 2 bases and 3 bases, there was a span of 11 bases. The CDR3 has 14 residues. The germline V gene encodes CDR1 KGHSH and CDR2 LQKENI. The DNA of the CDR3 is TGTGCCAGCTCACCAAACCAGGAGGGCTACGAGCAGTACTTC. Amino acids: CASSPNQEGYEQYF. The full variable domain, rest sourced from reference TRBV18 and TRBJ2-7, is NAGVMQNPRHLVRRRGQEARLRCSPMKGHSHVYWYRQLPEEGLKFMVYLQKENIIDESGMPKERFSAEFPKEGPSILRIQQVVRGDSAAYFCASSPNQEGYEQYFGPGTRLTVT.

Worth noting for this clonotype: This sequence may be a read error, since a much larger clone differs from it by one base. The chain carries TRBV29-1 and TRBJ2-5; TRBD2 matches 14 bases. The germline gives CDR1 SQVTM, CDR2 ANQGSEA. CDR3 length equals 16 residues. The junction had 17 bases not matched to a gene; V was cut back by 6 bases and J by 11 bases. The CDR3 loop reads CSVAPRTSGGNNEQYF. The CDR3 DNA reads TGCAGCGTAGCCCCGAGGACTAGCGGGGGGAACAATGAGCAGTACTTC.